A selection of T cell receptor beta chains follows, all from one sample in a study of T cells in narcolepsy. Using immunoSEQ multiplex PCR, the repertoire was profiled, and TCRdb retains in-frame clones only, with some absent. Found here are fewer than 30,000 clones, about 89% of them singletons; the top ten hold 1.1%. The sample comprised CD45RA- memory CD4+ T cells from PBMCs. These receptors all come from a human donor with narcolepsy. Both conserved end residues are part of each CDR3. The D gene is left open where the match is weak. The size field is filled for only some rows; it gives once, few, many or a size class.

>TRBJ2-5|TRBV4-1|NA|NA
TGCGCCAGCAGCTTAGCCGGACAGCCCCAAGAGACCCAGTACTTC
CASSLAGQPQETQYF
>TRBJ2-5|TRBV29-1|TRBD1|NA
TGCAGCGTTGAACGACAGGGCCGGGACGGAGAGACCCAGTACTTC
CSVERQGRDGETQYF
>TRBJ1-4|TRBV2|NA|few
TGTGCCAGCACTCCAGAAACTAATGAAAAACTGTTTTTT
CASTPETNEKLFF
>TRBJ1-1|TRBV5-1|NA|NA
TGCGCCAGCAGCTCCTCAGAGAACACTGAAGCTTTCTTT
CASSSSENTEAFF
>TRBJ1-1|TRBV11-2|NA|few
TGTGCCAGCAGCTTAGGGGTGTTACTCACTGAAGCTTTCTTT
CASSLGVLLTEAFF
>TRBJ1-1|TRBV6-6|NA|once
TGTGCCAGCAAATCTCAGGGCACTGAAGCTTTCTTT
CASKSQGTEAFF
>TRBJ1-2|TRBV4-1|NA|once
TGCGCCAGCAGCCCAGATGATCGGCCCCCAGGGAATGGCTACACCTTC
CASSPDDRPPGNGYTF
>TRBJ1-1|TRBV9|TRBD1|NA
TGTGCCAGCAGCGTGACAGGGTGGGGTGAAGCTTTCTTT
CASSVTGWGEAFF
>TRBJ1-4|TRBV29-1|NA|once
TGCAGCGCCAGCGAGAATAATGAAAAACTGTTTTTT
CSASENNEKLFF
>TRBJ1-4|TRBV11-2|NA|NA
TGTGCCAGCAGCTTAGGTTCAGGGGCTAATGAAAAACTGTTTTTT
CASSLGSGANEKLFF
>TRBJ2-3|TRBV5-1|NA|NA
TGCGCCAGCAGCTTGGAGCAGGACACAGATACGCAGTATTTT
CASSLEQDTDTQYF
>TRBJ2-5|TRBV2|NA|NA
TGTGCCAGCAGTGAAAAATCGGTACAAGAGACCCAGTACTTC
CASSEKSVQETQYF
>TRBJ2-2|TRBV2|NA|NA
TGTGCCAGCACGGACAGTAGGACCGGGGAGCTGTTTTTT
CASTDSRTGELFF
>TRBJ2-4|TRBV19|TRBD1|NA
TGTGCCAGTACCTATATGGGACAGGGGAGGTTTCTTGGTGCCAAAAACATTCAGTACTTC
CASTYMGQGRFLGAKNIQYF
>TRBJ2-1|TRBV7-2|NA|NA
TGTGCCAGCAGCTTAGAGGTGGGACGGAATGAGCAGTTCTTC
CASSLEVGRNEQFF
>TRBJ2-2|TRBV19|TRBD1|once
TGTGCCAGTAGTATTAGCGACAGGGTCATGGGGGAGCTGTTTTTT
CASSISDRVMGELFF
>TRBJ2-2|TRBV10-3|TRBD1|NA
TGTGCCATTCAACGGGACAGGGGAGGCGGGGAGCTGTTTTTT
CAIQRDRGGGELFF
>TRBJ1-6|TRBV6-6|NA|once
TGTGCCAGCCGCCCCTTTGGGTCCACTTCACCCCTCCACTTT
CASRPFGSTSPLHF
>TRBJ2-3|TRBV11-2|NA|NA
TGTGCCAGCAGCTTAGGTTTGCGGGGCCGGGGAGATACGCAGTATTTT
CASSLGLRGRGDTQYF
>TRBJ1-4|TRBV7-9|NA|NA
TGTGCCAGCAGCGTCGCCGGAGGTAGAGCTTTCGGGGAAAAACTGTTTTTT
CASSVAGGRAFGEKLFF
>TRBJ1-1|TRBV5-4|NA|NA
TGTGCCAGCAGCTCGGGAAATAAAGCTTTCTTT
CASSSGNKAFF
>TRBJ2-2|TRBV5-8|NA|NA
TGTGCCAGCAGCCACTTATATGCGAACACCGGGGAGCTGTTTTTT
CASSHLYANTGELFF
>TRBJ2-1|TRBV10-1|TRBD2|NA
TGCGCCAGCAGTGATATTCTAGCGGGGAGCTACAATGAGCAGTTCTTC
CASSDILAGSYNEQFF
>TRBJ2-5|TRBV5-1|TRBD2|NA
TGCGCCAGCAGCACCGGGGGGAAAGAGACCCAGTACTTC
CASSTGGKETQYF
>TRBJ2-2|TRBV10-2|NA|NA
TGCGCCAGCAGTGAAGGACAGGGAGGGGTCGGGGAGCTGTTTTTT
CASSEGQGGVGELFF
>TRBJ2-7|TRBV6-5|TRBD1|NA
TGTGCCAGCAATCCCGCCGACAGGGTTACCGAGCAGTACTTC
CASNPADRVTEQYF
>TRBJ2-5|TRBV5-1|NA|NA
TGCGCCAGCAGAAAACAGGCCGCGCAAGAGACCCAGTACTTC
CASRKQAAQETQYF